Following are 23 T cell receptor beta chains from one sample sequenced in a study of identical twins. Using its own MiXCR run on the 5' RACE reads, TCRdb lists one record per CDR3 protein. This sample has 1.5 million to 2 million distinct CDR3 sequences, with more than 30% found just once. The material sequenced was cord blood. The source is a newborn girl in good health.

The CDR3 bases are TGTGCCATCAGCCCCAGTTCCGCAAGAACTGAAGCTTTCTTT. Translating gives CAISPSSARTEAFF. The rearrangement links TRBV10-3 to TRBJ1-1, with D hard to call. Between the trimmed V and J ends, which lost 6 bases and 5 bases, there was a span of 16 bases. This CDR3 is built from 14 residues. Germline V lookup: CDR1 ENHRY, CDR2 SYGVKD.

This clonotype was seen a handful of times. This rearrangement joins TRBV5-1 to TRBJ1-4; 7 bases are a match to TRBD1. Germline assignment: CDR1 SGHRS and CDR2 YFSETQ. Germline trimming cut 0 bases from V and 11 bases from J; bases unmatched to any gene: 4. This CDR3 comprises 13 residues. The CDR3 nucleotides are TGCGCCAGCAGCTTGGAGGGACAGCGGAAACTGTTTTTT. Protein sequence: CASSLEGQRKLFF.

This clonotype was seen more than once but under ten times. The chain uses TRBV2 and TRBJ2-1, with 9 bases matching TRBD2. The CDR3 loop spans 15 amino acids. V lost 6 bases, J lost 6 bases, and 9 bases stayed unmatched. Germline CDR1 and CDR2: SNHLY and FYNNEI. The CDR3 sequence: CASRDSGSWGNEQFF. The CDR3 DNA reads TGTGCCAGCAGAGATAGCGGGAGCTGGGGCAATGAGCAGTTCTTC.

The rearrangement links TRBV21-1 to TRBJ1-2; TRBD1, the D gene given by the table, was not confirmed from the DNA. TRBV21-1 is a listed pseudogene. CDR3 length equals 17 residues. CDR3: CASSKGGDRGRNYGYTF. CDR3 nucleotides: TGTGCCAGCAGCAAAGGGGGGGACAGGGGGAGGAACTATGGCTACACCTTC.

The chain combines TRBV14 with TRBJ2-1; 8 nucleotides line up with TRBD1. This CDR3 has 14 residues. Per germline, CDR1 SGHDN and CDR2 FVKESK. V lost 3 bases, J lost 3 bases, and 1 base stayed unmatched. The CDR3 region is CASSHTGGYNEQFF. The CDR3 DNA is TGTGCCAGCAGCCATACAGGGGGCTACAATGAGCAGTTCTTC.

The V call is TRBV7-9, the J call TRBJ2-7; TRBD1 agrees at 11 bases. The J call is doubtful: the DNA matches TRBJ2-5 better. Per germline, CDR1 SEHNR and CDR2 FQNEAQ (reference sequence). The length of the CDR3 is 17 residues. CDR3 amino acids: CASSRFTGQGEGETQYF. In DNA form, the CDR3 reads TGTGCCAGCAGCCGATTTACGGGACAGGGGGAAGGAGAGACCCAGTACTTC.

V is TRBV4-1 and J is TRBJ2-1; D is possibly TRBD2 (5 bases). This CDR3 is 12 amino acids long. The V gene's germline CDR1 is MGHRA and CDR2 YSYEKL. V shed 4 bases and J shed 9 bases, with 10 bases lying between them. This chain's CDR3 is CASSPVRGEQFF. CDR3 sequence (DNA): TGCGCCAGCAGCCCCGTTCGGGGTGAGCAGTTCTTC.

This chain uses TRBV9 with TRBJ2-1, with 13 positions matching TRBD2. CDR1 and CDR2 (germline): SGDLS, YYNGEE. The V segment lost 4 bases and the J segment 7 bases; nucleotides outside the gene matches: 8. This CDR3 is 16 amino acids long. The CDR3 DNA sequence: TGTGCCAGCAGCCCGGAGACTAGCGGGGGGACAAATGAGCAGTTCTTC. Its protein product is CASSPETSGGTNEQFF.

V is TRBV13 and J is TRBJ2-4; no definite D call. The tail of the sequence fits TRBJ2-7 better, so the J call may be wrong. The CDR3 extends over 14 amino acids. Germline V gene lookup returns CDR1 PRHDT and CDR2 FYEKMQ (reference sequence). The CDR3 sequence is CASSLGARTYEQYF. As DNA, the CDR3 is TGTGCCAGCAGCTTAGGGGCCAGGACCTACGAGCAGTACTTC.

The chain couples TRBV2 to TRBJ1-4; D is uncertain. Germline V CDR1 and CDR2: SNHLY, FYNNEI. The ends were cut back, 5 bases at V and 10 bases at J, with 17 bases in the middle. The CDR3 loop spans 14 amino acids. The CDR3 sequence is CASSMGRGYAKLFF. CDR3 DNA: TGTGCCAGCAGTATGGGCCGGGGATATGCAAAACTGTTTTTT. The full variable domain, in which reference TRBV2 and TRBJ1-4 provide the parts outside the CDR3, is EPEVTQTPSHQVTQMGQEVILRCVPISNHLYFYWYRQILGQKVEFLVSFYNNEISEKSEIFDDQFSVERPDGSNFTLKIRSTKLEDSAMYFCASSMGRGYAKLFFGSGTQLSVL.

The V and J genes are TRBV27 and TRBJ2-1, with D perhaps matching TRBD2 (6 bases). Germline-derived CDR1 and CDR2 are MNHEY and SMNVEV (reference sequence). The CDR3 is 14 amino acids. V was pared by 3 bases and J by 4 bases, with 10 bases between. CDR3 bases: TGTGCCAGCAGTTTCCGGACTACGTACAATGAGCAGTTCTTC. As protein: CASSFRTTYNEQFF.

This clonotype was counted only a few times. The chain links TRBV28 to TRBJ2-3; 10 nucleotides match TRBD1. The length of the CDR3 is 13 residues. The junction had 4 bases not matched to a gene; V was cut back by 10 bases and J by 3 bases. Germline CDR1 MDHEN, CDR2 SYDVKM. CDR3 protein: CATRDRGTDTQYF. The CDR3 nucleotides read TGTGCCACCAGGGACAGGGGTACAGATACGCAGTATTTT. Filled out from reference TRBV28 and TRBJ2-3, the complete variable domain reads DVKVTQSSRYLVKRTGEKVFLECVQDMDHENMFWYRQDPGLGLRLIYFSYDVKMKEKGDIPEGYSVSREKKERFSLILESASTNQTSMYLCATRDRGTDTQYFGPGTRLTVL.

About this clonotype: One end of the junction fails to match germline, which may point to a read error. The chain is built from TRBV7-8 and TRBJ2-5, with D possibly called TRBD1 or TRBD2 (6 bases each). Germline V gene sequence: CDR1 SGHVS, CDR2 FQNEAQ. The CDR3 extends over 15 amino acids. The CDR3 sequence: CAGSERSRGAETQYF. Written as DNA, the CDR3 is TGTGCCGGCAGTGAGAGGTCTAGGGGGGCAGAGACCCAGTACTTC.

V gene TRBV6-6 combines with J gene TRBJ1-1; no clear D. Trimming removed 6 bases at V and 6 bases at J, with 11 bases between. Germline lookup yields CDR1 MNHNY and CDR2 SVGAGI (reference sequence). This CDR3 comprises 12 residues. The CDR3 DNA reads TGTGCCAGCAGCCACGGTAGCTCTGAAGCTTTCTTT. Protein sequence: CASSHGSSEAFF.

The chain combines TRBV3-1 with TRBJ2-2; TRBD1 is a possible D gene (6 bases). The CDR3 spans 14 residues. Germline V gene data show CDR1 as LGHDT and CDR2 as YNNKEL (reference sequence). With 3 bases removed from V and 3 bases from J, the gap between germline ends came to 8 bases. The CDR3 sequence is CASSQGADTGELFF. The CDR3 DNA follows: TGTGCCAGCAGCCAGGGGGCCGACACCGGGGAGCTGTTTTTT.

CDR3: CASSLGAGPKYGYTF. The CDR3 bases are TGTGCCAGCAGCTTGGGGGCAGGGCCAAAGTATGGCTACACCTTC. The chain combines TRBV5-4 with TRBJ1-2; weak D call: TRBD1 (5 bases). CDR3 length: 15 amino acids. CDR1 SGHNT and CDR2 YYREEE come from the germline V gene (reference sequence). V was trimmed by 0 bases and J by 5 bases, leaving 14 bases between them.

This chain joins TRBV15 and TRBJ2-7, with TRBD2 matching over 9 bases. The CDR3 has 15 amino acids. The germline gives CDR1 LNHNV, CDR2 YYDKDF (reference sequence). After removal of 1 base from V and 1 base from J, the junction contained 2 bases not matched to a gene. The DNA for the CDR3 is TGTGCCACCAGCAGAGGCGGGGGGGCTTCCTACGAGCAGTACTTC. It codes for CATSRGGGASYEQYF.

There are a few counts of this clonotype. This sequence joins TRBV20-1 and TRBJ1-2; unclear D gene. CDR3 length: 11 amino acids. Trimming took off 7 bases at V and 5 bases at J, with 11 bases between the two ends. Germline loops: CDR1 DFQATT, CDR2 SNEGSKA (reference sequence). In DNA, the CDR3 is TGCAGTGAAAACTTGGGGTATGGCTACACCTTC. Its protein product is CSENLGYGYTF.

V is TRBV20-1 and J is TRBJ2-3, with 11 bases aligning to TRBD2. V shed 5 bases, J shed 3 bases, and the junction held 7 bases outside the gene matches. This CDR3 is built from 15 residues. Germline loops: CDR1 DFQATT, CDR2 SNEGSKA (reference sequence). CDR3 coding DNA: TGCAGTGCTCGAAGACTAGCGGGGTTAACAGATACGCAGTATTTT. Translating gives CSARRLAGLTDTQYF.

This clonotype was counted only a few times. The chain recombines TRBV5-1 with TRBJ1-2; 8 bases agree with TRBD1. Trimming removed 0 bases from V and 3 bases from J; junction bases left unmatched: 4. CDR3 length: 15 residues. The germline CDR1 and CDR2 sequences are SGHRS and YFSETQ. The CDR3 region has the DNA TGCGCCAGCAGCTTGGTATCGGGACAGGACTATGGCTACACCTTC. It is translated as CASSLVSGQDYGYTF.

The rearrangement joins TRBV12-3 or TRBV12-4 to TRBJ2-7, with D perhaps assigned TRBD1 or TRBD2 (6 bases each). Matching the DNA end better, TRBJ2-5 makes the J call doubtful. This CDR3 region has 14 residues. CDR3 loop: CASSLSGDKETQYF. The CDR3 region has the DNA TGTGCCAGCAGTTTGTCGGGGGACAAGGAGACCCAGTACTTC.

Here the CDR3 DNA reads TGCGCCAGCAGTGAGGCGCCCCTAGCTTACGCCTACAATGAGCAGTTCTTC. Translation gives CASSEAPLAYAYNEQFF. The chain links TRBV10-1 to TRBJ2-1, with D perhaps matching TRBD2 (5 bases). Germline values: CDR1 WNHNN, CDR2 SYGVQD (reference sequence). With 2 bases removed from V and 2 bases from J, the gap between germline ends came to 16 bases. There are 17 residues in the CDR3.

This clonotype appeared many times. The chain employs TRBV29-1 and TRBJ2-1; no firm D call. The germline CDR1 and CDR2 sequences are SQVTM and ANQGSEA. The germline V and J ends were trimmed by 4 bases and 4 bases, with 14 bases remaining between them. CDR3 length equals 14 residues. The CDR3 reads CSVGDGRVYNEQFF. The CDR3 DNA is TGCAGCGTTGGCGACGGCCGGGTTTACAATGAGCAGTTCTTC.